The rows below give T cell receptor beta chains drawn from one sample of a study of post-analysis software for immune sequencing data. TCRdb used MiXCR to reprocess the PCR reads, holding one entry per CDR3 protein. The sample lists hundreds of thousands of distinct CDR3 sequences, about 60% seen once, with 11% in the top ten. The sequenced sample consisted of blood. These TCRs come from a girl aged 2-15 years with multiple sclerosis. The CDR3 runs from the conserved cysteine through the conserved F or W. D genes are given only for firm matches. Clone sizes are given selectively: once, few, many, or a class where the clone is expanded.

>NA|NA|TRBJ2-7|TRBV7-6
CASSHGSSSYEQYF
TGTGCCAGCAGTCACGGCAGCAGCTCCTACGAGCAGTACTTC
>NA|NA|TRBJ1-2|TRBV20-1
CSARGTAGSYYGYTF
TGCAGTGCTAGAGGCACAGCCGGAAGTTACTATGGCTACACCTTC
>NA|TRBD1|TRBJ2-2|TRBV29-1
CSVATGDTGELFF
TGCAGCGTAGCGACAGGGGACACCGGGGAGCTGTTTTTT
>NA|TRBD1|TRBJ1-2|TRBV10-3
CAIRPGQSYGYTF
TGTGCCATCAGGCCGGGACAGAGTTATGGCTACACCTTC
>NA|TRBD2|TRBJ2-1|TRBV20-1
CSAREGGEDNEQFF
TGCAGTGCTAGAGAGGGGGGGGAGGACAATGAGCAGTTCTTC
>NA|NA|TRBJ2-5|TRBV10-3
CAISEEGSETQYF
TGTGCCATCAGTGAGGAGGGATCGGAGACCCAGTACTTC
>NA|TRBD2|TRBJ2-1|TRBV12-3/TRBV12-4
CASSFGAGGEQFF
TGTGCCAGCAGTTTTGGGGCGGGGGGTGAGCAGTTCTTC
>NA|NA|TRBJ2-7|TRBV5-1
CASSLAGIPYYEQYF
TGCGCCAGCAGCTTGGCTGGGATACCTTACTACGAGCAGTACTTC
>NA|TRBD1|TRBJ1-1|TRBV12-3/TRBV12-4
CASTKGQGIDTEAFF
TGTGCCAGCACCAAGGGACAGGGAATCGACACTGAAGCTTTCTTT
>NA|TRBD1|TRBJ1-2|TRBV7-9
CASSGARQGFYGYTF
TGTGCCAGCAGCGGGGCCCGACAGGGGTTCTATGGCTACACCTTC
>NA|NA|TRBJ1-5|TRBV3-1
CASSQGVGGEGNQPQHF
TGTGCCAGCAGCCAAGGGGTTGGCGGAGAGGGCAATCAGCCCCAGCATTTT
>NA|NA|TRBJ2-5|TRBV7-2
CASSVTSYGETQYF
TGTGCCAGCAGCGTTACTAGTTATGGGGAGACCCAGTACTTC
>NA|TRBD2|TRBJ2-4|TRBV7-9
CASSFPGGGALNIQYF
TGTGCCAGCAGCTTCCCCGGCGGGGGGGCGCTAAACATTCAGTACTTC
>NA|NA|TRBJ2-3|TRBV7-9
CASSRGGQVTDTQYF
TGTGCCAGCAGCCGCGGGGGACAGGTAACAGATACGCAGTATTTT
>NA|NA|TRBJ2-7|TRBV7-9
CASSLGGMYEQYF
TGTGCCAGCAGCTTAGGAGGGATGTACGAGCAGTACTTC
>NA|NA|TRBJ1-1|TRBV12-3/TRBV12-4
CASSLVSGAMNTEAFF
TGTGCCAGCAGTTTAGTGAGTGGCGCGATGAACACTGAAGCTTTCTTT
>NA|NA|TRBJ2-1|TRBV6-6
CASSPLVGTAYNEQFF
TGTGCCAGCAGCCCCTTAGTAGGGACCGCCTACAATGAGCAGTTCTTC
>few|NA|TRBJ2-1|TRBV5-1
CASSPLSVAGAYNEQFF
TGCGCCAGCAGCCCCCTGAGTGTGGCAGGGGCCTACAATGAGCAGTTCTTC
>NA|TRBD1|TRBJ1-2|TRBV29-1
CSVGGTGTDSYGYTF
TGCAGCGTTGGTGGGACAGGGACGGATTCCTATGGCTACACCTTC
>NA|TRBD2|TRBJ2-3|TRBV4-2
CASSQDRRLATTDTQYF
TGTGCCAGCAGCCAAGATAGGAGACTAGCGACAACAGATACGCAGTATTTT
>few|NA|TRBJ1-1|TRBV15
CATSWSGNTEAFF
TGTGCCACCAGTTGGTCCGGGAACACTGAAGCTTTCTTT
>NA|NA|TRBJ2-1|TRBV5-1
CASSSPPGPDHNEQFF
TGCGCCAGCAGCTCACCCCCGGGACCCGACCACAATGAGCAGTTCTTC
>NA|NA|TRBJ2-2|TRBV7-6
CASSLMAGPDRERFF
TGTGCCAGCAGCTTAATGGCAGGTCCGGACCGGGAGCGGTTTTTT
>NA|NA|TRBJ1-2|TRBV4-1
CASSQDRVQGHYGYTF
TGCGCCAGCAGCCAAGATCGGGTCCAGGGACACTATGGCTACACCTTC
>few|NA|TRBJ2-5|TRBV10-2
CASKGPGETQYF
TGCGCCAGCAAAGGCCCGGGGGAGACCCAGTACTTC
>few|TRBD1|TRBJ2-2|TRBV6-5
CASSDRFNTGELFF
TGTGCCAGCTCGGACAGGTTTAACACCGGGGAGCTGTTTTTT
>NA|TRBD2|TRBJ2-1|TRBV5-1
CASSLSGSPLRDEQFF
TGCGCCAGCAGCTTGAGCGGGAGCCCCCTGAGAGATGAGCAGTTCTTC
>few|NA|TRBJ1-4|TRBV29-1
CSVEEEKLFF
TGCAGCGTTGAAGAGGAAAAACTGTTTTTT
>NA|TRBD2|TRBJ2-1|TRBV27
CASSFSGGRGEQFF
TGTGCCAGCAGTTTTAGCGGGGGGCGCGGCGAGCAGTTCTTC
>NA|TRBD2|TRBJ2-1|TRBV4-2
CASSQGASGSSYNEQFF
TGTGCCAGCAGCCAAGGTGCTAGCGGGAGCTCCTACAATGAGCAGTTCTTC
>NA|TRBD1|TRBJ2-7|TRBV27
CASSLTPGQLSYEQYF
TGTGCCAGCAGTCTAACCCCGGGACAGTTATCCTACGAGCAGTACTTC
>NA|TRBD2|TRBJ2-1|TRBV6-2/TRBV6-3
CASSYGGGSPLEQFF
TGTGCCAGCAGTTACGGCGGGGGGTCTCCCCTTGAGCAGTTCTTC
>NA|NA|TRBJ1-2|TRBV20-1
CSAMMAGGYGYTF
TGCAGTGCTATGATGGCGGGGGGTTATGGCTACACCTTC
>NA|NA|TRBJ1-2|TRBV7-9
CASSLGAGADYGYTF
TGTGCCAGCAGCTTGGGGGCAGGGGCTGACTATGGCTACACCTTC
>NA|NA|TRBJ2-5|TRBV29-1
CNVEGATAIQETQYF
TGCAACGTTGAAGGGGCGACAGCCATCCAAGAGACCCAGTACTTC
>NA|NA|TRBJ1-1|TRBV12-3/TRBV12-4
CASSSPPFGELKLNTEAFF
TGTGCCAGCAGCTCCCCCCCATTCGGGGAACTAAAGTTAAACACTGAAGCTTTCTTT
>NA|NA|TRBJ1-2|TRBV6-6
CASNGGQVGYTF
TGTGCCAGCAATGGGGGGCAAGTCGGCTACACCTTC
>few|TRBD1|TRBJ2-3|TRBV29-1
CSVVRRDRETDTQYF
TGCAGCGTTGTCCGCCGGGACAGGGAAACAGATACGCAGTATTTT
>NA|TRBD1|TRBJ2-3|TRBV7-2
CATRGLTDTQYF
TGTGCCACCAGGGGGCTCACAGATACGCAGTATTTT
>few|TRBD1|TRBJ1-6|TRBV24-1
CATSDSDRGSPLHF
TGTGCCACCAGTGACTCGGACAGGGGATCACCCCTCCACTTT
>NA|NA|TRBJ2-7|TRBV7-9
CASSLGFGEQYF
TGTGCCAGCAGCTTAGGATTTGGCGAGCAGTACTTC
>few|NA|TRBJ2-7|TRBV5-1
CASSFVSARSYEQYF
TGCGCCAGCAGCTTTGTGTCAGCGAGATCCTACGAGCAGTACTTC
>few|NA|TRBJ1-2|TRBV12-3/TRBV12-4
CASSLEPSYGYTF
TGTGCCAGCAGTTTAGAGCCCAGCTATGGCTACACCTTC
>few|TRBD1|TRBJ2-1|TRBV10-3
CAISKQGYYNEQFF
TGTGCCATCAGCAAACAGGGGTACTACAATGAGCAGTTCTTC
>NA|NA|TRBJ2-1|TRBV20-1
CSATRGNRGDEQFF
TGCAGTGCAACTCGGGGGAACAGGGGCGATGAGCAGTTCTTC
>few|NA|TRBJ2-3|TRBV29-1
CSVEDDVNWQTQYF
TGCAGCGTTGAGGACGACGTCAACTGGCAGACGCAGTATTTT